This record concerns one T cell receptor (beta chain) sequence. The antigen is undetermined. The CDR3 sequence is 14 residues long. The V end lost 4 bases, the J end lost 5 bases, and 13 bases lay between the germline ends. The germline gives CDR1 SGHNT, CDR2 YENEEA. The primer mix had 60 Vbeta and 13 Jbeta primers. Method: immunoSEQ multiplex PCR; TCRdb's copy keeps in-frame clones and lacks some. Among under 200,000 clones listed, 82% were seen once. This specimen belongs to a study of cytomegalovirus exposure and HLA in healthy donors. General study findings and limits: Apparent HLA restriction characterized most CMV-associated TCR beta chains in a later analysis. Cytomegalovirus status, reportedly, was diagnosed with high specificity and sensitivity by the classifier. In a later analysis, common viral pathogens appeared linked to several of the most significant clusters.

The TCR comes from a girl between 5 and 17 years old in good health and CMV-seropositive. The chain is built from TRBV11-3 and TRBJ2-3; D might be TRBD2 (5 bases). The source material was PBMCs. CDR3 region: CASSSDPAGDTQYF. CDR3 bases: TGTGCCAGCAGCTCAGACCCGGCGGGAGATACGCAGTATTTT.